These 5 T cell receptor beta chains originate from one sample sequenced in a study of T cells in Graves' hyperthyroidism and ophthalmopathy. Amplification yielded TCR beta CDR3 regions, with RNA transcripts as the source. The HTBI primer set was used in a first-round RT-PCR of the TCR CDR3. MiXCR, applied by TCRdb to the multiplex PCR reads, yields one record per CDR3 protein. The table includes 360,000 or so distinct CDR3 sequences, about a sixth detected once. The sample was blood. These receptors were collected from a woman in her thirties or forties with Graves' ophthalmopathy.

This clonotype was counted many times. The rearrangement joins TRBV6-2 or TRBV6-3 to TRBJ1-1; D gene uncertain. The CDR3 runs to 16 residues. V gave up 0 bases and J gave up 1 base, with 12 bases separating them. The germline V gene has CDR1 MNHEY and CDR2 SVGEGT. The CDR3 DNA reads TGTGCCAGCAGTTACTCGATAAGGAGAAAGAACACTGAAGCTTTCTTT. Translated: CASSYSIRRKNTEAFF.

This clonotype occurred many times. A much larger clonotype is one base distant, so this may be a read error. V and J are TRBV6-1 and TRBJ1-3; D unclear. CDR1 and CDR2 (germline): MNHNS, SASEGT. Between the trimmed V and J ends, which lost 8 bases and 1 base, there was a span of 12 bases. This CDR3 contains 14 residues. The chain's CDR3 is CASARDASGNTIYF. CDR3 nucleotide sequence: TGTGCCAGCGCGAGGGATGCGTCTGGAAACACCATATATTTT.

This clonotype came up many times. CDR3: CASSYYQGREQYF. Here the CDR3 DNA reads TGTGCCAGCAGTTACTATCAGGGTCGCGAGCAGTACTTC. The V gene is TRBV6-5, the J gene TRBJ2-7; D possibly corresponds to TRBD1 (5 bases). The V end was cut by 1 base, the J end by 6 bases, with 10 bases between. Germline CDR1 reads MNHEY; CDR2 reads SVGAGI. The CDR3 has 13 residues.

This clonotype was seen ten or more times. The chain employs TRBV6-1 and TRBJ2-7; D is unresolved. This CDR3 comprises 14 residues. Trimming cost V 3 bases and J 2 bases, with 11 bases left between them. Per the germline V gene, CDR1 is MNHNS and CDR2 is SASEGT. CDR3 protein: CASSEYTGTYEQYF. The CDR3 DNA reads TGTGCCAGCAGTGAGTATACTGGAACCTACGAGCAGTACTTC.

This clonotype was picked up many times. The junction differs from germline at one of its ends, possibly a read error. The chain employs TRBV7-2 and TRBJ2-7, with 8 bases aligning to TRBD2. Germline values: CDR1 SGHTA, CDR2 FQGNSA. This CDR3 is 13 amino acids long. CDR3 loop: CASTHDPGGGKDF. DNA for the CDR3: TGTGCCAGCACCCACGACCCGGGAGGGGGTAAAGACTTC.